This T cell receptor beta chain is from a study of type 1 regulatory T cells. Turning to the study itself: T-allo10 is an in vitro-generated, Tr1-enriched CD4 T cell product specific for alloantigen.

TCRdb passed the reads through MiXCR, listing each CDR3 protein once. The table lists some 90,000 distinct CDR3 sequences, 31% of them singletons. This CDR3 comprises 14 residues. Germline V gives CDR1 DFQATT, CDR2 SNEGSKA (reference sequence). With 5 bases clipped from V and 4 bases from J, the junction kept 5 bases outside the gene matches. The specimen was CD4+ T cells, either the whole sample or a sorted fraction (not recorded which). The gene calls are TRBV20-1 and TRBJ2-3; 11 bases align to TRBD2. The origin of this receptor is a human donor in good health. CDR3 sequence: CSALAGGFPDTQYF. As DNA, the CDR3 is TGCAGTGCTTTAGCGGGAGGGTTCCCAGATACGCAGTATTTT.